These 4 T cell receptor beta chains were all obtained from the same sample, sequenced in a study of blood T cells in healthy people across ages. The authors ran a second PCR of 7 to 11 cycles using a sample-barcoded 5' primer and a J-beta primer mix. TCRdb re-analysed the 5' RACE reads in MiXCR, keeping a single row per CDR3 protein. The repertoire holds roughly 1,500,000 distinct CDR3 sequences, with about 43% as singletons. Sequencing input: blood. The source of these receptors is a woman aged 18-29 years in good health.

In this sample, this clonotype turned up a few times. The V gene is TRBV2, the J gene TRBJ2-5; TRBD1 is a possible D gene (6 bases). V lost 8 bases to trimming and J lost 3 bases, with 7 bases between them. The V gene's germline CDR1 is SNHLY and CDR2 FYNNEI. CDR3 length: 11 amino acids. The CDR3 region has the DNA TGTGCCAGCCGACAGGAAGAGACCCAGTACTTC. It translates to CASRQEETQYF.

This chain uses TRBV7-9 with TRBJ1-6, with D unresolved. The V and J ends lost 6 bases and 7 bases respectively, with 7 bases between them. CDR1 is SEHNR, CDR2 FQNEAQ, per germline (reference sequence). This CDR3 comprises 12 residues. In nucleotides, the CDR3 is TGTGCCAGCAGGGCACAGAATTCACCCCTCCACTTT. Translated: CASRAQNSPLHF.

This chain connects TRBV6-1 to TRBJ1-2; D is ambiguous. Trimming took 6 bases from V and 3 from J, leaving 17 bases between them. Germline assignment: CDR1 MNHNS and CDR2 SASEGT. This CDR3 is 15 amino acids long. As DNA, the CDR3 is TGTGCCAGCAGCGCCAGAATACGGGATCACTATGGCTACACCTTC. As protein: CASSARIRDHYGYTF.

This clonotype was found a few times. The chain has TRBV5-1 and TRBJ1-1; D is unclear. CDR1 is SGHRS and CDR2 is YFSETQ in the germline V gene. V lost 6 bases and J lost 1, with 13 bases in between. CDR3 length: 14 residues. CDR3 sequence reads: CASTLGGPNTEAFF. CDR3 nucleotides: TGCGCCAGCACTCTGGGAGGGCCGAACACTGAAGCTTTCTTT.